A selection of T cell receptor beta chains follows, all from one sample in a study of identifying expanded T cells in peripheral blood. Libraries were prepared by immunoSEQ multiplex PCR; TCRdb keeps only in-frame clonotypes and omits some of them. The sample holds some 96,000 clones, over 70% seen once. Sequenced: blood. These receptors all stem from a person between 18 and 70 years old in good health. Both conserved end residues are part of each CDR3. A D gene is named only where the DNA matches it firmly. Size tells how often a clone was seen (once, few, many) or the class of an expanded clone, and some rows leave it out.

clone_size d_call j_call v_call cdr3_aa cdr3_nt
NA NA TRBJ2-7 TRBV10-3 CAISDKGIGPYEQYF TGTGCCATCAGTGATAAGGGGATAGGTCCCTACGAGCAGTACTTC
NA NA TRBJ1-5 TRBV4-1 CASSQVSSYVGQPQHF TGCGCCAGCAGCCAAGTCTCTTCCTACGTGGGTCAGCCCCAGCATTTT
NA NA TRBJ1-1 TRBV4-2 CASSQEWLKNTEAFF TGTGCCAGCAGCCAAGAGTGGCTAAAGAACACTGAAGCTTTCTTT
NA NA TRBJ1-1 TRBV5-6 CASRGMGVNTEAFF TGTGCCAGCAGGGGCATGGGGGTGAACACTGAAGCTTTCTTT
NA NA TRBJ2-5 TRBV9 CASSVAIGAETQYF TGTGCCAGCAGCGTAGCTATCGGCGCGGAGACCCAGTACTTC
NA NA TRBJ1-4 TRBV30 CAWSLGEKLFF TGTGCCTGGTCATTGGGGGAAAAACTGTTTTTT
NA NA TRBJ2-5 TRBV2 CASRSEETQYF TGTGCCAGCAGGAGCGAAGAGACCCAGTACTTC
few NA TRBJ1-2 TRBV19 CASRPAGRYGYTF TGTGCCAGTCGACCCGCGGGGCGCTATGGCTACACCTTC
NA NA TRBJ1-4 TRBV5-5 CASSSPTGRVEEKLFF TGTGCCAGCAGCTCGCCAACAGGGCGAGTAGAAGAAAAACTGTTTTTT
NA TRBD1 TRBJ1-4 TRBV6-6 CASRFGTANEKLFF TGTGCCAGCCGCTTCGGGACAGCTAATGAAAAACTGTTTTTT
NA NA TRBJ1-5 TRBV10-3 CAISESDTVSNQPQHF TGTGCCATCAGTGAATCCGATACAGTTAGCAATCAGCCCCAGCATTTT
NA NA TRBJ1-1 TRBV5-1 CASSLGTSRGTEAFF TGCGCCAGCAGCTTGGGGACGTCCCGCGGGACTGAAGCTTTCTTT
NA TRBD1 TRBJ1-1 TRBV29-1 CSARTGMDTEAFF TGCAGCGCTCGGACAGGGATGGACACTGAAGCTTTCTTT
NA NA TRBJ2-7 TRBV23-1 CARGGGEYEQYF TGCGCGAGAGGGGGGGGTGAGTACGAGCAGTACTTC
NA NA TRBJ2-5 TRBV7-2 CASSPAWVEYKETQYF TGTGCCAGCAGCCCGGCGTGGGTTGAGTACAAAGAGACCCAGTACTTC
NA TRBD2 TRBJ2-3 TRBV7-9 CASSPSGHTQYF TGTGCCAGCAGCCCTAGCGGGCATACGCAGTATTTT
NA NA TRBJ1-3 TRBV14 CASSRGRNSGNTIYF TGTGCCAGCAGCCGAGGACGGAACTCTGGAAACACCATATATTTT
NA NA TRBJ2-3 TRBV13 CASSLAGLNTDTQYF TGTGCCAGCAGCTTAGCGGGACTTAACACAGATACGCAGTATTTT
NA TRBD2 TRBJ2-1 TRBV7-9 CASSRSGGEANEQFF TGTGCCAGCAGCCGTAGCGGGGGCGAAGCCAATGAGCAGTTCTTC
NA TRBD2 TRBJ2-2 TRBV4-2 CASSQDRAGGRAGELFF TGTGCCAGCAGCCAAGATCGAGCGGGAGGGCGGGCCGGGGAGCTGTTTTTT
NA NA TRBJ1-3 TRBV28 CASSLVSDVGISGNTIYF TGTGCCAGCAGTTTAGTCTCGGACGTTGGAATATCTGGAAACACCATATATTTT